Described below is a single TCR beta chain sequence and its context. This specimen comes from a study of blood T cell repertoires in COVID-19. Study overall: The cDNA or gDNA used as material had been derived from T cells, B-cell-depleted T cells, or PBMCs.

Germline V gene data show CDR1 as SGHNT and CDR2 as YYREEE (reference sequence). The CDR3 is 14 amino acids. Trimming removed 0 bases at V and 2 bases at J, with 9 bases between. In the study's own analysis: Estimated nucleated cell counts came from reference gene primer amplification. Clones were read by immunoSEQ multiplex PCR, and TCRdb kept only the in-frame ones, dropping some. That table supplies the V and J calls and clone size; D and trimming were determined from the DNA. The data show approximately 110,000 clones, around 80% seen once. The chain recombines TRBV5-4 with TRBJ2-7; a possible D gene is TRBD1 (6 bases). The TCR was taken from a man between 65 and 79 years old with active or convalescent COVID-19. What was sequenced was peripheral blood. In nucleotides, the CDR3 is TGTGCCAGCAGCTTGGGGGGGCCTCCCTACGAGCAGTACTTC. It codes for CASSLGGPPYEQYF. The full variable domain, its missing parts supplied by reference TRBV5-4 and TRBJ2-7, is ETGVTQSPTHLIKTRGQQVTLRCSSQSGHNTVSWYQQALGQGPQFIFQYYREEENGRGNFPPRFSGLQFPNYSSELNVNALELDDSALYLCASSLGGPPYEQYFGPGTRLTVT.